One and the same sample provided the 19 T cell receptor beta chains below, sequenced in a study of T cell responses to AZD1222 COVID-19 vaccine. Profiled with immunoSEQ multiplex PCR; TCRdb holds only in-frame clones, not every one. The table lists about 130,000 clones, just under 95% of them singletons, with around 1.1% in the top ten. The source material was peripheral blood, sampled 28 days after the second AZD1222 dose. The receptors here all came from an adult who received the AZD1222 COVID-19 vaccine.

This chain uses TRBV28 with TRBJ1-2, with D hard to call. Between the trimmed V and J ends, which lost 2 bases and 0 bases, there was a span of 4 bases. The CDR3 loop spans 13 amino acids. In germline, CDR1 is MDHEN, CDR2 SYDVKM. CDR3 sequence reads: CASSLESNYGYTF. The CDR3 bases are TGTGCCAGCAGTTTAGAATCTAACTATGGCTACACCTTC.

The CDR3 nucleotides are TGTGCCAGTAGTATCGGGACAGGGTTGCGTGGCTACACCTTC. It is translated as CASSIGTGLRGYTF. The gene calls are TRBV19 and TRBJ1-2; 9 bases agree with TRBD1. V trimming: 3 bases; J trimming: 7 bases; junction bases outside the gene matches: 6. Germline CDR1 LNHDA, CDR2 SQIVND (reference sequence). This CDR3 region has 14 residues.

The CDR3 nucleotides are TGTGCCACCAGTGATTTGTTTGGGTATGGCTACACCTTC. Amino acids: CATSDLFGYGYTF. The V and J genes are TRBV24-1 and TRBJ1-2, with D hard to call. Looked up from germline, CDR1 is KGHDR and CDR2 is SFDVKD. Trimming took 0 bases from V and 5 from J, leaving 6 bases between them. The CDR3 length is 13 residues.

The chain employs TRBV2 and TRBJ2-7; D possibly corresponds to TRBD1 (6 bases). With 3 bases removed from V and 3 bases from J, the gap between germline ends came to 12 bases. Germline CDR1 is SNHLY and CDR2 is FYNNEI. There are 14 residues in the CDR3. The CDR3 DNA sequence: TGTGCCAGCAGTGACCAGGGGTCAGGCTACGAGCAGTACTTC. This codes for CASSDQGSGYEQYF. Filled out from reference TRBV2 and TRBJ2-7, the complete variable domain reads EPEVTQTPSHQVTQMGQEVILRCVPISNHLYFYWYRQILGQKVEFLVSFYNNEISEKSEIFDDQFSVERPDGSNFTLKIRSTKLEDSAMYFCASSDQGSGYEQYFGPGTRLTVT.

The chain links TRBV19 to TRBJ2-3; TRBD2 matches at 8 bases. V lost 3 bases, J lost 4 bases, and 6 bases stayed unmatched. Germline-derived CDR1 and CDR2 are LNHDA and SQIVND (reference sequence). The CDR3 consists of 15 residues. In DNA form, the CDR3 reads TGTGCCAGTAGTATGACAGCGGGAGTTCCAGATACGCAGTATTTT. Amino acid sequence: CASSMTAGVPDTQYF.

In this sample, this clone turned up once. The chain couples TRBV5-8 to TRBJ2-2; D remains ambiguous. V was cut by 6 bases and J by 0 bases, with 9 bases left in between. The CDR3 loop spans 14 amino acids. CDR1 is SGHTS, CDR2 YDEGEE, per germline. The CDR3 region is CASKLGSNTGELFF. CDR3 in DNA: TGTGCCAGCAAATTGGGATCGAACACCGGGGAGCTGTTTTTT.

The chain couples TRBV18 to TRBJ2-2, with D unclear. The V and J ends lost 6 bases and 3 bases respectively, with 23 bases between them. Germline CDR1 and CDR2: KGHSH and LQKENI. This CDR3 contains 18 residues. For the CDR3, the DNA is TGTGCCAGCTCCCCTAACGCAGGACCGATCTCCTACACCGGGGAGCTGTTTTTT. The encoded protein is CASSPNAGPISYTGELFF.

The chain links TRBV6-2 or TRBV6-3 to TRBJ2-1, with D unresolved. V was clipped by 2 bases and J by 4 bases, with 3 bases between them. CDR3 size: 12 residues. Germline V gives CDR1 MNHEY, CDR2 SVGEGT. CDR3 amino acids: CASSYGYNEQFF. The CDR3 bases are TGTGCCAGCAGTTACGGATACAATGAGCAGTTCTTC.

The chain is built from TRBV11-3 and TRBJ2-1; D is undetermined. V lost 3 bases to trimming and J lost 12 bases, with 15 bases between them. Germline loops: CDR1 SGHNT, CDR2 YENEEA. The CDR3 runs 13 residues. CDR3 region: CASSLLPWVGQFF. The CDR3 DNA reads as TGTGCCAGCAGCTTGCTCCCCTGGGTAGGGCAGTTCTTC.

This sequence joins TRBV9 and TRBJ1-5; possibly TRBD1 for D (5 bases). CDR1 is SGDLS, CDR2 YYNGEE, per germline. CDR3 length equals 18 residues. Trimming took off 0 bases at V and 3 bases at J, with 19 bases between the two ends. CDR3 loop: CASSVVGATGYLNQPQHF. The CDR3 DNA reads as TGTGCCAGCAGCGTAGTTGGGGCCACGGGCTATCTCAATCAGCCCCAGCATTTT.

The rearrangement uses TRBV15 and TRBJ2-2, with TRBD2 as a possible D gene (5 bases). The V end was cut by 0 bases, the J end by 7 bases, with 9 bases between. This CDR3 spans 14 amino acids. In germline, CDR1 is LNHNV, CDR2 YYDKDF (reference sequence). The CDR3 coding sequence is TGTGCCACCAGCAGAGATATGGAGGTCGGGGAGCTGTTTTTT. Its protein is CATSRDMEVGELFF. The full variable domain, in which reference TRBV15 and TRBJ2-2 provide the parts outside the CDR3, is DAMVIQNPRYQVTQFGKPVTLSCSQTLNHNVMYWYQQKSSQAPKLLFHYYDKDFNNEADTPDNFQSRRPNTSFCFLDIRSPGLGDTAMYLCATSRDMEVGELFFGEGSRLTVL.

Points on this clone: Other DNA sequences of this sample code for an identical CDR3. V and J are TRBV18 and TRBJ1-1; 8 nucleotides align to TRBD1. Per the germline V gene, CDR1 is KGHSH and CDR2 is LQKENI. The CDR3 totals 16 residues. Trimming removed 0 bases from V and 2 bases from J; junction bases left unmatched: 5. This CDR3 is CASSPPGTGGNTEAFF. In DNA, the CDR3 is TGTGCCAGCTCACCACCGGGTACAGGGGGAAACACTGAAGCTTTCTTT.

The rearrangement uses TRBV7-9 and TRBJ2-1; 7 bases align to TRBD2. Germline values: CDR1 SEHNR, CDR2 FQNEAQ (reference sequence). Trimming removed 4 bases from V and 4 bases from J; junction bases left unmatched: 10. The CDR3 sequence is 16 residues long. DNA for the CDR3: TGTGCCAGCAGCTCCCTCGGGCGGGGGTTTTACAATGAGCAGTTCTTC. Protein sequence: CASSSLGRGFYNEQFF.

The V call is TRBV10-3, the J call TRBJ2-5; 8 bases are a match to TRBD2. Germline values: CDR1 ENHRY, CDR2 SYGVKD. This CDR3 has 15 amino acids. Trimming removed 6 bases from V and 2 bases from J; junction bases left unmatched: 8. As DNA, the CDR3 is TGTGCCATCAGCCTAACTAGCGGCGGACAAGAGACCCAGTACTTC. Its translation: CAISLTSGGQETQYF.

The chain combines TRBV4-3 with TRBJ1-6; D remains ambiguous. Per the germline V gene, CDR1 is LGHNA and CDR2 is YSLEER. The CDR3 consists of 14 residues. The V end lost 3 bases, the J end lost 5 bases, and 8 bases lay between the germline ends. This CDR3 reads CASSQGTNNSPLHF. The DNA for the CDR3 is TGCGCCAGCAGCCAGGGTACCAATAATTCACCCCTCCACTTT.

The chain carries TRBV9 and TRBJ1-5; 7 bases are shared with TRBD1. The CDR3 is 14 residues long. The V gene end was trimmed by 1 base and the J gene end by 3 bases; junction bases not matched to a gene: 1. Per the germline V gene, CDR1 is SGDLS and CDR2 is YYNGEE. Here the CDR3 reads CASSVQGDNQPQHF. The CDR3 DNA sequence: TGTGCCAGCAGCGTACAGGGGGACAATCAGCCCCAGCATTTT. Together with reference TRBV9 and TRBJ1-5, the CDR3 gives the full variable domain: DSGVTQTPKHLITATGQRVTLRCSPRSGDLSVYWYQQSLDQGLQFLIQYYNGEERAKGNILERFSAQQFPDLHSELNLSSLELGDSALYFCASSVQGDNQPQHFGDGTRLSIL.

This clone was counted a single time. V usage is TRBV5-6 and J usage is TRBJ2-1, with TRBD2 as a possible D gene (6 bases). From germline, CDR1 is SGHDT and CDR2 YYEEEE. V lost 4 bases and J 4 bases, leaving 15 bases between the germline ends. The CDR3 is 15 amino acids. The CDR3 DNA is TGTGCCAGCAGCCGGGGGTTAGGAGAATACAATGAGCAGTTCTTC. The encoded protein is CASSRGLGEYNEQFF.

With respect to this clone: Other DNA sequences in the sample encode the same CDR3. CDR3 nucleotide sequence: TGTGCCAGCAGCTTAGTCGGCAGCTCCTACGAGCAGTACTTC. Its translation: CASSLVGSSYEQYF. The J gene is TRBJ2-7, the V gene TRBV7-2; D gene ambiguous. The V gene's germline CDR1 is SGHTA and CDR2 FQGNSA. The CDR3 contains 14 residues. Trimming cost V 1 base and J 0 bases, with 7 bases left between them.

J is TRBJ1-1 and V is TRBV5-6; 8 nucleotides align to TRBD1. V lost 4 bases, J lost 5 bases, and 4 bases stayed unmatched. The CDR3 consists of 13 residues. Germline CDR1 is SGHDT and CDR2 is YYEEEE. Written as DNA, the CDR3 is TGTGCCAGCAGCGGCACAGGGGGTACTGAAGCTTTCTTT. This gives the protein CASSGTGGTEAFF.